This TCR beta chain was sequenced during a study of molecular identifiers for immune sequencing clone quantification. This clonotype showed up just a few times. What it binds is not known. MiXCR, applied by TCRdb to the PCR reads, yields one record per CDR3 protein. The top ten hold approximately 0.75% of the sample, which has approximately 680,000 distinct CDR3 sequences, 25% seen once. A CD8+CD4-CCR7+CD45RA+ gate was used to sort naive CD8 T cells. The study, taken as a whole, reports: Clones above 20 RNA copies contained over 99% of effector molecules and under 1% of naive molecules.

The CDR3 contains 18 residues. Germline V lookup: CDR1 DFQATT, CDR2 SNEGSKA (reference sequence). Trimming stripped 1 base from V and 0 bases from J, with 22 bases between. Sequenced material: naive CD8+ T cells from blood, with Jurkat cell RNA spiked in. Subset indicated: FACS-sorted CD8+CD4-CCR7+CD45RA+ naive T cells. The TCR comes from a human donor in good health. Some libraries in this study had Jurkat cell RNA spiked in. J is TRBJ2-7 and V is TRBV20-1; the D gene is possibly TRBD1 (6 bases). DNA for the CDR3: TGCAGTGCTAGAGTCCCGGGACATAGGCCGGGGAGCTCCTACGAGCAGTACTTC. The encoded protein is CSARVPGHRPGSSYEQYF.